This entry concerns a single T cell receptor beta chain. Its antigen is currently unknown. This record comes from a study of PD-1 blockade in mismatch repair-deficient tumors. Sequenced by immunoSEQ multiplex PCR; TCRdb stores in-frame clones only, minus some. The table records 35,000 to 40,000 clones, around 79% of them present only once. PCR or immunohistochemistry showed mismatch repair deficiency in every enrolled patient. The study's findings and limits: Tumor-resident clones, often absent from pretreatment blood, expanded after pembrolizumab and then contracted.

The sequence came from an adult with mismatch repair-deficient cancer. This specimen was peripheral blood, taken 4 weeks after starting pembrolizumab.

The CDR3 DNA follows: TGTGCCAGCAGTTACGCCCGACAGGGCACCGGGGAGCTGTTTTTT. This codes for CASSYARQGTGELFF. The V gene is TRBV6-5, the J gene TRBJ2-2, with 7 bases lining up with TRBD1. Germline V gene sequence: CDR1 MNHEY, CDR2 SVGAGI. Unmatched junction bases numbered 4, after V lost 2 bases and J lost 4 bases. CDR3 length equals 15 residues.